The 31 T cell receptor beta chains in this list originate from one sample, sequenced in a study of Ad26.COV2.S vaccination and SARS-CoV-2 variants. Treatment indicated: roughly 19 received Ad26.COV2.S at low or high dose, single or two shots; roughly five received placebo; per-sample allocation not given. Sampling occurred on day 63 after the first vaccine or placebo injection. The protocol was immunoSEQ multiplex PCR, while the TCRdb copy is restricted to in-frame clones and leaves out a portion. The table has fewer than 500,000 clones, 75% to 95% seen once. The source material was peripheral blood, sampled in a trial of Ad26.COV2.S vaccine versus placebo. All receptors derive from a person between 18 and 65 years old who received the Ad26.COV2.S COVID-19 vaccine or a placebo.

The chain uses TRBV2 and TRBJ2-3; D is undetermined. V dropped 8 bases and J dropped 1 base, with 10 bases sitting between them. Germline values: CDR1 SNHLY, CDR2 FYNNEI. The CDR3 contains 13 residues. CDR3 DNA sequence: TGTGCCAGCTCGCGTTTGCGCACAGATACGCAGTATTTT. It encodes CASSRLRTDTQYF.

The sample holds one count of this clone. The V call is TRBV7-8, the J call TRBJ2-7; TRBD2 matches 10 bases. Unmatched junction bases numbered 5, after V lost 3 bases and J lost 3 bases. The germline gives CDR1 SGHVS, CDR2 FQNEAQ. The CDR3 is made up of 15 amino acids. The CDR3 loop reads CASSLGLAGDYEQYF. DNA for the CDR3: TGTGCCAGCAGCTTGGGCCTAGCGGGAGACTACGAGCAGTACTTC.

The rearrangement joins TRBV7-2 to TRBJ2-2, with D unclear. Deletions cut 1 base from V and 7 bases from J, with 4 bases between. This CDR3 is 12 amino acids long. Germline V gives CDR1 SGHTA, CDR2 FQGNSA. CDR3 loop: CASSLDIGELFF. CDR3 sequence (DNA): TGTGCCAGCAGCTTAGATATCGGGGAGCTGTTTTTT.

CDR3 residues: CASSSTNSYEQYF. In DNA form, the CDR3 reads TGTGCCAGCAGTTCAACAAACTCCTACGAGCAGTACTTC. The chain combines TRBV6-5 with TRBJ2-7; D remains unclear. Trimming stripped 4 bases from V and 0 bases from J, with 7 bases between. CDR3 length: 13 amino acids. Per germline, CDR1 MNHEY and CDR2 SVGAGI.

The sample holds one count of this clone. This chain uses TRBV10-3 with TRBJ1-1; D gene ambiguous. Germline lookup yields CDR1 ENHRY and CDR2 SYGVKD. The V gene lost 4 bases and the J gene lost 3 bases, with 3 bases spanning the gap. The CDR3 extends over 11 amino acids. This chain's CDR3 is CAISGYTEAFF. The CDR3 region has the DNA TGTGCCATCAGTGGCTACACTGAAGCTTTCTTT.

The chain recombines TRBV5-4 with TRBJ2-7, with 9 bases identical to TRBD2. CDR1 and CDR2 from the germline V gene are SGHNT and YYREEE (reference sequence). This CDR3 is built from 16 residues. V lost 1 base, J lost 5 bases, and 10 bases stayed unmatched. The CDR3 region has the DNA TGTGCCAGCAGCTTGACTGCGGGAGGGGGCGTACACGAGCAGTACTTC. Protein: CASSLTAGGGVHEQYF.

The chain uses TRBV6-5 and TRBJ2-7; a possible D gene is TRBD2 (6 bases). V was cut by 7 bases and J by 0 bases, with 13 bases left in between. Germline values: CDR1 MNHEY, CDR2 SVGAGI. This CDR3 is 14 amino acids long. The chain's CDR3 is CASTKPGDSYEQYF. The CDR3 DNA sequence: TGTGCCAGCACAAAACCGGGGGACTCCTACGAGCAGTACTTC.

This clone was seen a single time. The chain joins TRBV4-3 to TRBJ2-7; D remains ambiguous. This CDR3 comprises 20 residues. Germline values: CDR1 LGHNA, CDR2 YSLEER. Trimming stripped 0 bases from V and 0 bases from J, with 24 bases between. The CDR3 DNA reads as TGCGCCAGCAGCCAAGATCTTGGCACCTACACACCATGGAGCTCCTACGAGCAGTACTTC. It yields the protein CASSQDLGTYTPWSSYEQYF.

This rearrangement joins TRBV7-2 to TRBJ2-1; D call uncertain. The CDR3 is 12 residues long. V was clipped by 10 bases and J by 6 bases, with 13 bases between them. Germline loops: CDR1 SGHTA, CDR2 FQGNSA. This chain's CDR3 is CAIQDGINEQFF. The CDR3 region has the DNA TGTGCCATCCAAGACGGAATCAATGAGCAGTTCTTC.

To note about this clone: Additional DNA sequences in this sample encode the identical CDR3. The chain is built from TRBV4-3 and TRBJ2-7, with 10 bases that match TRBD1. The CDR3 spans 16 residues. CDR1 is LGHNA and CDR2 is YSLEER in the germline V gene. V trimming: 3 bases; J trimming: 4 bases; junction bases outside the gene matches: 9. CDR3 DNA sequence: TGCGCCAGCAGCCACAGTGGGACAGGGGAAGTTTACGAGCAGTACTTC. It yields the protein CASSHSGTGEVYEQYF.

The chain employs TRBV6-6 and TRBJ1-4; D uncertain. The V and J ends lost 2 bases and 7 bases respectively, with 14 bases between them. CDR3 length equals 15 residues. CDR1 and CDR2 from the germline V gene are MNHNY and SVGAGI (reference sequence). CDR3 in DNA: TGTGCCAGCAGTTACCCGGGAGAATTTGGTGAAAAACTGTTTTTT. As protein: CASSYPGEFGEKLFF.

This rearrangement joins TRBV18 to TRBJ2-1; the match to TRBD2 covers 7 bases. V shed 5 bases, J shed 6 bases, and the junction held 10 bases outside the gene matches. The germline V gene encodes CDR1 KGHSH and CDR2 LQKENI. The CDR3 runs 15 residues. CDR3 coding DNA: TGTGCCAGCTCAACCGGGGGGAGCACCATCAATGAGCAGTTCTTC. Translating gives CASSTGGSTINEQFF.

This clone was picked up one time. J is TRBJ2-1 and V is TRBV6-5; the D is unclear. Between the trimmed V and J ends, which lost 8 bases and 7 bases, there was a span of 9 bases. This CDR3 has 11 residues. Germline CDR1 MNHEY, CDR2 SVGAGI. This CDR3 is CASGPVNEQFF. The CDR3 DNA is TGTGCCAGCGGACCCGTGAATGAGCAGTTCTTC.

The rearrangement uses TRBV7-2 and TRBJ2-3; 10 bases match TRBD2. This CDR3 has 15 residues. CDR1 is SGHTA, CDR2 FQGNSA, per germline. V trimming: 4 bases; J trimming: 3 bases; junction bases outside the gene matches: 4. DNA of the CDR3: TGTGCCAGCAGCTCACCGGGACTAGCGACAGATACGCAGTATTTT. Its protein product is CASSSPGLATDTQYF.

The CDR3 region is CASSPLAGGHNEQFF. CDR3 nucleotides: TGTGCCAGCAGCCCACTAGCGGGAGGCCACAATGAGCAGTTCTTC. V gene TRBV3-1 (or the pseudogene TRBV3-2) combines with J gene TRBJ2-1; TRBD2 agrees at 12 bases. Germline V gene sequence: CDR1 LGHDT, CDR2 YNNKEL (reference sequence). This CDR3 region has 15 residues. V lost 4 bases and J lost 5; bases outside the gene matches: 3.

The V call is TRBV7-9, the J call TRBJ1-1, with D possibly TRBD1 on 5 matching bases. The germline V gene encodes CDR1 SEHNR and CDR2 FQNEAQ (reference sequence). V was pared by 2 bases and J by 4 bases, with 8 bases between. This CDR3 is built from 13 residues. As DNA, the CDR3 is TGTGCCAGCAGCTTATGGACAAGCACTGAAGCTTTCTTT. Residues: CASSLWTSTEAFF.

This clone was picked up one time. The chain uses TRBV2 and TRBJ1-5; maybe TRBD1 (5 bases). The CDR3 consists of 15 residues. Germline V lookup: CDR1 SNHLY, CDR2 FYNNEI. V was clipped by 3 bases and J by 5 bases, with 14 bases between them. CDR3 loop: CASSESGQGYQPQHF. CDR3 sequence (DNA): TGTGCCAGCAGTGAGTCGGGGCAGGGTTATCAGCCCCAGCATTTT.

This clone was picked up one time. The CDR3 is CAISENRGGSYEQYF. DNA of the CDR3: TGTGCCATCAGTGAGAACAGGGGGGGCTCCTACGAGCAGTACTTC. The chain combines TRBV10-3 with TRBJ2-7; D is perhaps TRBD1 (8 bases). CDR3 length equals 15 residues. Trimming took 2 bases from V and 0 from J, leaving 11 bases between them. Germline values: CDR1 ENHRY, CDR2 SYGVKD.

This clone was seen only once. The J gene is TRBJ1-5, the V gene TRBV19, with no clear D. Germline V gene sequence: CDR1 LNHDA, CDR2 SQIVND (reference sequence). The CDR3 extends over 13 amino acids. The V end lost 1 base, the J end lost 6 bases, and 7 bases lay between the germline ends. The CDR3 nucleotides are TGTGCCAGTAGTATAGGGGAGGGTCAGCCCCAGCATTTT. Its translation is CASSIGEGQPQHF.

The chain joins TRBV19 to TRBJ1-2; the D gene is possibly TRBD1 (5 bases). Between the trimmed V and J ends, which lost 7 bases and 2 bases, there was a span of 11 bases. The CDR3 loop spans 13 amino acids. Looked up from germline, CDR1 is LNHDA and CDR2 is SQIVND (reference sequence). The DNA of the CDR3 is TGTGCCAGTAACAAACGGGGGAACTATGGCTACACCTTC. Translated, it gives CASNKRGNYGYTF.

The J gene is TRBJ2-2, the V gene TRBV2; a weak D match, TRBD2 (6 bases). V lost 4 bases to trimming and J lost 6 bases, with 18 bases between them. The CDR3 runs to 16 residues. Germline lookup yields CDR1 SNHLY and CDR2 FYNNEI. CDR3 residues: CASSGPGEVIAGELFF. The CDR3 DNA reads as TGTGCCAGCAGTGGTCCGGGGGAAGTTATCGCCGGGGAGCTGTTTTTT.

The chain recombines TRBV5-5 with TRBJ2-7; 7 nucleotides line up with TRBD1. Unmatched junction bases numbered 10, after V lost 2 bases and J lost 2 bases. The CDR3 is made up of 16 amino acids. Germline V gives CDR1 SGHKS, CDR2 YYEKEE (reference sequence). In nucleotides, the CDR3 is TGTGCCAGCAGCTTTCGTACGGACAGGCTAACCTACGAGCAGTACTTC. This codes for CASSFRTDRLTYEQYF.

The V call is TRBV7-9, the J call TRBJ1-5, with a tentative D call TRBD1 (5 bases). From germline, CDR1 is SEHNR and CDR2 FQNEAQ (reference sequence). V was trimmed by 4 bases and J by 2 bases, leaving 15 bases between them. This CDR3 has 16 amino acids. For the CDR3, the DNA is TGTGCCAGCAGCTCAGACGGGGGGACGGGCAATCAGCCCCAGCATTTT. Translated, it gives CASSSDGGTGNQPQHF.

This clone was found once. The J gene is TRBJ2-7, the V gene TRBV28; tentative D call: TRBD1 (5 bases). With 3 bases removed from V and 7 bases from J, the gap between germline ends came to 13 bases. The CDR3 has 13 amino acids. Germline CDR1 and CDR2: MDHEN and SYDVKM. The CDR3 nucleotides read TGTGCCAGCAGTTTTAATCAGGGTGGGGAGCAGTACTTC. Amino acid sequence: CASSFNQGGEQYF.

CDR3 protein: CASSVGQTNTGELFF. The CDR3 DNA is TGCGCCAGCAGCGTAGGACAGACGAACACCGGGGAGCTGTTTTTT. The chain links TRBV5-1 to TRBJ2-2; D possibly corresponds to TRBD1 (6 bases). Germline values: CDR1 SGHRS, CDR2 YFSETQ. The CDR3 sequence is 15 residues long. Trimming cost V 4 bases and J 0 bases, with 10 bases left between them. The whole variable domain, filled in from reference TRBV5-1 and TRBJ2-2, reads KAGVTQTPRYLIKTRGQQVTLSCSPISGHRSVSWYQQTPGQGLQFLFEYFSETQRNKGNFPGRFSGRQFSNSRSEMNVSTLELGDSALYLCASSVGQTNTGELFFGEGSRLTVL.

The J gene is TRBJ1-1, the V gene TRBV5-6; D not resolved. Trimming pared 1 base from V and 2 bases from J, leaving 12 bases between. This CDR3 is 15 amino acids long. CDR1 SGHDT and CDR2 YYEEEE come from the germline V gene. Here the CDR3 DNA reads TGTGCCAGCAGCTTGCATCGGATGCGCAACACTGAAGCTTTCTTT. Translation gives CASSLHRMRNTEAFF. The full variable domain, in which reference TRBV5-6 and TRBJ1-1 provide the parts outside the CDR3, is DAGVTQSPTHLIKTRGQQVTLRCSPKSGHDTVSWYQQALGQGPQFIFQYYEEEERQRGNFPDRFSGHQFPNYSSELNVNALLLGDSALYLCASSLHRMRNTEAFFGQGTRLTVV.

This clone was detected a few times. CDR3 in DNA: TGTGCCAGCCACGGACAGGCGACTTACGAGCAGTACTTC. Its translation: CASHGQATYEQYF. V and J are TRBV7-9 and TRBJ2-7; TRBD1 matches 7 bases. The CDR3 has 13 amino acids. Germline values: CDR1 SEHNR, CDR2 FQNEAQ (reference sequence). The J segment lost 4 bases and the V segment lost 8 bases, leaving 8 bases of the junction unmatched.

The chain links TRBV5-1 to TRBJ2-7, with TRBD1 identical over 7 bases. The trim removed 0 bases at V and 7 bases at J, leaving 7 bases unmatched. The germline CDR1 and CDR2 sequences are SGHRS and YFSETQ. CDR3 length: 14 residues. The CDR3: CASSLDRGPFEQYF. CDR3 nucleotides: TGCGCCAGCAGCTTGGACAGGGGACCGTTTGAGCAGTACTTC.

The chain uses TRBV6-2 or TRBV6-3 and TRBJ2-4; D might be TRBD2 (5 bases). The CDR3 length is 19 residues. Germline V CDR1 and CDR2: MNHEY, SVGEGT. Trimming shortened V by 5 bases and J by 6 bases, and 29 bases separated the two germline ends. CDR3: CASSRLEVGGGQYPNIQYF. The CDR3, as DNA: TGTGCCAGCAGTCGCCTCGAGGTTGGCGGAGGCCAGTATCCAAACATTCAGTACTTC.

The V gene is TRBV7-8, the J gene TRBJ2-6, with TRBD2 as a possible D gene (7 bases). Trimming left V 5 bases short and J 4 bases short, with 21 bases between. This CDR3 comprises 18 residues. The germline CDR1 and CDR2 sequences are SGHVS and FQNEAQ. The CDR3 coding sequence is TGTGCCAGCAGCCCCGACTGGCCGGGGGGCTCAGGGGCCAACGTCCTGACTTTC. This codes for CASSPDWPGGSGANVLTF.

The chain couples TRBV6-6 to TRBJ2-7; TRBD2 aligns across 13 bases. Germline V gene sequence: CDR1 MNHNY, CDR2 SVGAGI (reference sequence). The CDR3 has 17 residues. The J segment lost 3 bases and the V segment lost 5 bases, leaving 10 bases of the junction unmatched. In DNA form, the CDR3 reads TGTGCCAGCAGTCGGACTAGCGGGAGAGAGTTAAGCTACGAGCAGTACTTC. Its translation: CASSRTSGRELSYEQYF.